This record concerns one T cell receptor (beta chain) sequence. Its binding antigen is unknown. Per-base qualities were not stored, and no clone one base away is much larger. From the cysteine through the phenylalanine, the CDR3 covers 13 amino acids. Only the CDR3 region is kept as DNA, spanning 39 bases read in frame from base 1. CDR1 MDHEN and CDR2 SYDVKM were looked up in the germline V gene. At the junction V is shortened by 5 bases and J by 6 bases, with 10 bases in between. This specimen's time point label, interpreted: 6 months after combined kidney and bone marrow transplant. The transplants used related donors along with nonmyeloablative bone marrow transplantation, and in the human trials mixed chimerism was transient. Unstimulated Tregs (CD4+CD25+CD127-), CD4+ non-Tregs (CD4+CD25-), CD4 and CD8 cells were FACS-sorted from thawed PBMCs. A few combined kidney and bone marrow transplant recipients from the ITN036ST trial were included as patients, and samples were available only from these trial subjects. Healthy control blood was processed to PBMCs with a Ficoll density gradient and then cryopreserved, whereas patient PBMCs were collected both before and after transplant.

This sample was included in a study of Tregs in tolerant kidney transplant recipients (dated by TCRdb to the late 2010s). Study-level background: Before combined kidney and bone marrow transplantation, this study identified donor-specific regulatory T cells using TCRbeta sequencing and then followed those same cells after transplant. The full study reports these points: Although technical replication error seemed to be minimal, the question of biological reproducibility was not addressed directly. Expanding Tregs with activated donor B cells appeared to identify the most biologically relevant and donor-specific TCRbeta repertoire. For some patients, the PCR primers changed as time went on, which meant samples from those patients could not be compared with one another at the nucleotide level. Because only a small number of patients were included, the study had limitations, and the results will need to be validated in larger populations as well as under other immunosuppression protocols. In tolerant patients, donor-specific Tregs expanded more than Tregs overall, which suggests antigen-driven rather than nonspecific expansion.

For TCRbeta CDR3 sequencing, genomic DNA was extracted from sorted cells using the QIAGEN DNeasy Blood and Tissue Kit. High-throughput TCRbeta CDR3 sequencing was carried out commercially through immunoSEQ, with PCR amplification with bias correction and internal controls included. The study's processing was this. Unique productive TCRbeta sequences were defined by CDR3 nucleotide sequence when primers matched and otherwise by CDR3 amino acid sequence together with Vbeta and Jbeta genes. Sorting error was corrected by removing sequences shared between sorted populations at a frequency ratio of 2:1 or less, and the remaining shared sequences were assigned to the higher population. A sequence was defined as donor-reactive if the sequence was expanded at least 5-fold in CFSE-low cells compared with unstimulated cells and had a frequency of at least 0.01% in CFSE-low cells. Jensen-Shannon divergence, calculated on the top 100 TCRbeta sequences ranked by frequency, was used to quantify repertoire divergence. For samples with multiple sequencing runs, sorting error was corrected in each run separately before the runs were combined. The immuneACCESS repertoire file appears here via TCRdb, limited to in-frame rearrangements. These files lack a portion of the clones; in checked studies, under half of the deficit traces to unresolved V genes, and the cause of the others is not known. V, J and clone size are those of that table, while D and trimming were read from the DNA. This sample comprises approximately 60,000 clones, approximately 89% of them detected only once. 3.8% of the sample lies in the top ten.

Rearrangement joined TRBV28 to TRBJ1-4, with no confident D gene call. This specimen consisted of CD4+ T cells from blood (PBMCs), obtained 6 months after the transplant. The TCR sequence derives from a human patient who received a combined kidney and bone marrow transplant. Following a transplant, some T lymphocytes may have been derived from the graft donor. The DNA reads TGTGCCAGCAGTGTCGACGCGGATGAAAAACTGTTTTTT. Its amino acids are CASSVDADEKLFF.